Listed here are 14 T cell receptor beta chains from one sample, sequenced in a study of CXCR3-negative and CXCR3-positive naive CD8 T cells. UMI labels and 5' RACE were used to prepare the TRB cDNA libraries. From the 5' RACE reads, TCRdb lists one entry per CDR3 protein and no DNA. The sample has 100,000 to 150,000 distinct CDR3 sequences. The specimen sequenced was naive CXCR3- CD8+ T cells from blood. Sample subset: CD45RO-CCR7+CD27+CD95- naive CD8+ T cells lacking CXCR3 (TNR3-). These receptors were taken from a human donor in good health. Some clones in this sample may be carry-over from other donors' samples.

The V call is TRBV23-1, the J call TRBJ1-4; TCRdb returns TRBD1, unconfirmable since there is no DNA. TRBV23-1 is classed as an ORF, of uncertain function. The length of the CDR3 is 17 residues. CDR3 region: CASRQDRGGRTNEKLFF.

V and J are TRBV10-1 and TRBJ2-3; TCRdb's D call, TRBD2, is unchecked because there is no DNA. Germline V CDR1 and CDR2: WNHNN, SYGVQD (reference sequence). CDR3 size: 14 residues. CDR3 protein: CASSDPETSFTQYF.

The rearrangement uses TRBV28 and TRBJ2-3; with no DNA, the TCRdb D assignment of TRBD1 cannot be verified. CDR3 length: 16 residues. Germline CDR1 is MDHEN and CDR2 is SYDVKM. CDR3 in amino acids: CASSLYRVQGQDTQYF.

The chain's CDR3 is CASSYAQGAANTGELFF. The chain links TRBV7-6 to TRBJ2-2; TCRdb names TRBD1, which stays unverified in the absence of DNA. This CDR3 region has 17 residues. The germline gives CDR1 SGHVS, CDR2 FNYEAQ.

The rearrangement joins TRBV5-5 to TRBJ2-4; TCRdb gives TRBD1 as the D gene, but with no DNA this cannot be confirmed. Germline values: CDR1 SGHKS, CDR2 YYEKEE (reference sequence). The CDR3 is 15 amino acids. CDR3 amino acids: CASSLTGQGSNIQYF.

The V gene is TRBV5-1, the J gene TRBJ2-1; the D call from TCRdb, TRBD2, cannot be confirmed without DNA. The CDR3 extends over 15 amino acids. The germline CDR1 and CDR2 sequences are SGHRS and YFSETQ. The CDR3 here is CASSPGLASPDEQFF.

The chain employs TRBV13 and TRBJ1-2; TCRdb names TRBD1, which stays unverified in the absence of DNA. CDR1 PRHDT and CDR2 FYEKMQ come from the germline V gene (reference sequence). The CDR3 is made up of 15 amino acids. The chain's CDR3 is CASSPGQGLYYGYTF.

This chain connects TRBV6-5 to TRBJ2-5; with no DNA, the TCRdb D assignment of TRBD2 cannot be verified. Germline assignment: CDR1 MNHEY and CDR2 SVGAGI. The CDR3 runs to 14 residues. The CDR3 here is CASSYRLAGGNQYF.

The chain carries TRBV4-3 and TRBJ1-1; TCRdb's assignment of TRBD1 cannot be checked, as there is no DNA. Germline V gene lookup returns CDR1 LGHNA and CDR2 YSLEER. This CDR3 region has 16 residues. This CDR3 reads CASSQEAGNGNTEAFF.

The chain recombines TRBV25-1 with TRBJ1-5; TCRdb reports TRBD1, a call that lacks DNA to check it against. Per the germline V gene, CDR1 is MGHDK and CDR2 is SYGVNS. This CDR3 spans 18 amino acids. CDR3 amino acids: CASSASGTGDLSNQPQHF.

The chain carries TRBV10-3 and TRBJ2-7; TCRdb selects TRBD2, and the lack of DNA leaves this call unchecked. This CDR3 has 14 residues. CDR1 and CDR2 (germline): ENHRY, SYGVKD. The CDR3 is CAISLSGSSYEQYF.

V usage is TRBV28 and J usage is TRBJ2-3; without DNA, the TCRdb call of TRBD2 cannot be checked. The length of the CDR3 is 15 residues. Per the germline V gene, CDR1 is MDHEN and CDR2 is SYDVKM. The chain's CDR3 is CASSLRGANTDTQYF. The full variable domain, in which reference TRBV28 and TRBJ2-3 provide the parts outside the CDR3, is DVKVTQSSRYLVKRTGEKVFLECVQDMDHENMFWYRQDPGLGLRLIYFSYDVKMKEKGDIPEGYSVSREKKERFSLILESASTNQTSMYLCASSLRGANTDTQYFGPGTRLTVL.

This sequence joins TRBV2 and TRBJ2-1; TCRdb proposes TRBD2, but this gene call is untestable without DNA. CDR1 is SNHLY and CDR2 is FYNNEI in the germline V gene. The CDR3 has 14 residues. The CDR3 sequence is CASSEAGLGDEQFF.

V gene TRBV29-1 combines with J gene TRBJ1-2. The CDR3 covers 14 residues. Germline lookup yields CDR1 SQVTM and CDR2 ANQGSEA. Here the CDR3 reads CSVDVGGSLDGYTF.